The clone carrying this T cell receptor (beta chain) is classed as medium-sized by frequency. The antigen is not known. This entry belongs to a study of CXCR3-negative and CXCR3-positive naive CD8 T cells. The study's findings and limits: Naive cells positive for CXCR3 carried more hydrophobic TRB CDR3s than CXCR3-negative ones.

UMI-labeled 5' RACE yielded the TRB cDNA libraries. Each CDR3 protein gets one entry in TCRdb, which reprocessed the 5' RACE reads and gives no DNA. This repertoire includes 5,100 or so distinct CDR3 sequences. This CDR3 contains 16 residues. The germline V gene has CDR1 MDHEN and CDR2 SYDVKM. The sample comprised naive CXCR3+ CD8+ T cells from blood. Subset in this sample: CD45RO-CCR7+CD27+CD95- naive CD8+ T cells expressing CXCR3 (TNR3+). This sequence originates from a human donor in good health. Some clones in this sample may be carry-over from other donors' samples. The chain has TRBV28 and TRBJ2-1; with no DNA, the TCRdb D assignment of TRBD1 cannot be verified. The CDR3 here is CASSLDSRRGNNEQFF.